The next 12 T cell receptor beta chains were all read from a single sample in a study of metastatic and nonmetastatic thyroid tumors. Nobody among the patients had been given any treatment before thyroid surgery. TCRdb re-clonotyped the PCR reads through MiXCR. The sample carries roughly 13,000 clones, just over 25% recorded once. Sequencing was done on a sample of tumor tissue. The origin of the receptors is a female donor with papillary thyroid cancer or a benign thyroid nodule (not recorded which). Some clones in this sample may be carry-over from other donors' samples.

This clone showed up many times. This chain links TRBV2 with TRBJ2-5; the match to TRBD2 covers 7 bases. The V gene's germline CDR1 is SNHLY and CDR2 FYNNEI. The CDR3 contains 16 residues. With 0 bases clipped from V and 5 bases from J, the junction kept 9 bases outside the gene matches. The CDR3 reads CASSEARGGSGETQYF. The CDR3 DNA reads TGTGCCAGCAGTGAAGCGCGGGGCGGGAGCGGTGAGACCCAGTACTTC.

Here the CDR3 reads CASSSGSYGYTF. The CDR3 DNA follows: TGTGCCAGCAGCTCCGGATCCTATGGCTACACCTTC. V is TRBV13 and J is TRBJ1-2, with D uncertain. V lost 4 bases, J lost 4 bases, and 7 bases lay in between. Germline V gene lookup returns CDR1 PRHDT and CDR2 FYEKMQ (reference sequence). This CDR3 comprises 12 residues.

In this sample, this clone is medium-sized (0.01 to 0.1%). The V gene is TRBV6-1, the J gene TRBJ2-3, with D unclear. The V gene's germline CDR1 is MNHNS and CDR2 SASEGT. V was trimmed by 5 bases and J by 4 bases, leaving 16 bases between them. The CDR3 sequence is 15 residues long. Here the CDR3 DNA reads TGTGCCAGCAGTTCCAACCCCCTAGTGGCAGATACGCAGTATTTT. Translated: CASSSNPLVADTQYF.

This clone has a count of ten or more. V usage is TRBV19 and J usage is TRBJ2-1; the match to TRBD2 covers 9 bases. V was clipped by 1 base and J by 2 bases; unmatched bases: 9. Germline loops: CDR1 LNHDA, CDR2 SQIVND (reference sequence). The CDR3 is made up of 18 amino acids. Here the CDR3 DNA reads TGTGCCAGTAGTATAGGGGTTGGACTAGCGTCGACCTACAATGAGCAGTTCTTC. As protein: CASSIGVGLASTYNEQFF.

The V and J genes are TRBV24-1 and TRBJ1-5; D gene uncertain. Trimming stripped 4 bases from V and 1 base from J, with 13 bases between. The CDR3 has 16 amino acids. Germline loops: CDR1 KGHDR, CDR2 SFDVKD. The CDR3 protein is CATSDPEEGSNQPQHF. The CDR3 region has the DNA TGTGCCACCAGTGACCCGGAGGAGGGAAGCAATCAGCCCCAGCATTTT.

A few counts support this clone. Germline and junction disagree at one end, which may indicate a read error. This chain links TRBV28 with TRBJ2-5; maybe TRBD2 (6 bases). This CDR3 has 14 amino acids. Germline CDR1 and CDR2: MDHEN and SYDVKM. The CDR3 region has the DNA TGTGCCAGCACCATGCGGGGCCCAGAAGAGAACCAGTACTTC. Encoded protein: CASTMRGPEENQYF.

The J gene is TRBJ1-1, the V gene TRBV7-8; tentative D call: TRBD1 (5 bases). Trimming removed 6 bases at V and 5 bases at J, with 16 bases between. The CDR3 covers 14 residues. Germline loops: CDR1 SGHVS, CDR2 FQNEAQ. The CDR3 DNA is TGTGCCAGCAGGCCCGGGACCCCGGGTACTGAAGCTTTCTTT. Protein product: CASRPGTPGTEAFF.

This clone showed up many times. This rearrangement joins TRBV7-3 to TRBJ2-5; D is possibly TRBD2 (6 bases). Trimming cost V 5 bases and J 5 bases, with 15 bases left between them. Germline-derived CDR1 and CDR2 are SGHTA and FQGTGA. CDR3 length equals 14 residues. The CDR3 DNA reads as TGTGCCAGCAGCGAAACGGCGGGACCCGAGACCCAGTACTTC. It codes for CASSETAGPETQYF.

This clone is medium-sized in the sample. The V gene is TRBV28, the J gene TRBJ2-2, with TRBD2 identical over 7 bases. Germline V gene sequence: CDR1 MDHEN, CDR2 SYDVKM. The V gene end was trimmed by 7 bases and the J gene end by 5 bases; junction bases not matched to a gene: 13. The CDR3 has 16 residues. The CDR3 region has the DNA TGTGCCAGCACCAATAGCGGGTTCGCTCGAACCGGGGAGCTGTTTTTT. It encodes CASTNSGFARTGELFF.

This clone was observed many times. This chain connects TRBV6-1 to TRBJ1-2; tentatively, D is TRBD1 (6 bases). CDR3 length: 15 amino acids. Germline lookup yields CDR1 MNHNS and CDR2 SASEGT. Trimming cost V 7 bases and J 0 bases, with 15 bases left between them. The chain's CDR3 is CASILDSLSNYGYTF. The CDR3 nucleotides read TGTGCCAGCATCCTGGACAGCCTCTCTAACTATGGCTACACCTTC.

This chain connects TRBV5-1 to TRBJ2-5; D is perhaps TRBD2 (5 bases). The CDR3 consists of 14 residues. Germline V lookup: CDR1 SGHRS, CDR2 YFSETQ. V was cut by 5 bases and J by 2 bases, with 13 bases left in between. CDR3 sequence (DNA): TGCGCCAGCAGTCGAGGGCTCCAACAAGAGACCCAGTACTTC. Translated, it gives CASSRGLQQETQYF.

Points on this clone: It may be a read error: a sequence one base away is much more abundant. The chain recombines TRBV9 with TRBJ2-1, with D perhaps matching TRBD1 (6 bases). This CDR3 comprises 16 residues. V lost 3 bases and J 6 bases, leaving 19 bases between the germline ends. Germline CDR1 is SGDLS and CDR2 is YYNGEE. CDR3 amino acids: CASSARPTGLCNEQFF. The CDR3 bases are TGTGCCAGCAGCGCCCGACCAACAGGGTTGTGCAATGAGCAGTTCTTC.